This T cell receptor (beta chain) was captured by sequencing in a study of shared clonotypes between healthy human individuals. Study findings and constraints: In having few donors, the study represented limited genetic and exposure-history diversity.

Sorted subsets were amplified in replicate PCRs using around 220 ng DNA, about 30,000 T cell genomes. Profiled with immunoSEQ multiplex PCR; TCRdb holds only in-frame clones, not every one. The profile shows about 2.3 million clones, 93% of them singletons. As to this clone: Its antigen is not identified.

With V trimmed by 1 base and J by 8 bases, 2 bases remained unmatched. From germline, CDR1 is SGHNT and CDR2 YYREEE (reference sequence). The CDR3 runs 14 residues. V is TRBV5-4 and J is TRBJ1-6; 8 bases line up with TRBD1. Sequencing was performed on naive CD4+ T cells from PBMCs. Subset in this sample: CD45RA+ positively selected. The receptor was isolated from a man aged 18 to 30 in good health. Some clones in this sample may be carry-over from other donors' samples. CDR3 region: CASSLQGADSPLHF. CDR3 bases: TGTGCCAGCAGCTTGCAGGGGGCGGATTCACCCCTCCACTTT.